The present entry profiles one TCR beta chain with its context. The multiple sclerosis controls, all treatment-naive patients, had relapsing-remitting disease that was stable or active. The data are from a study of CD8 T cells in Susac syndrome. The CDR3 has 14 residues. V was trimmed by 2 bases and J by 3 bases, leaving 6 bases between them. Per germline, CDR1 SGHRS and CDR2 YFSETQ. After extraction with the RNeasy kit, about 0.5 to 1 ug of the RNA was reverse transcribed using random hexamers. Each CDR3 protein is one row after TCRdb ran MiXCR on the immunoSEQ multiplex PCR reads. This sample has 140,000 or so distinct CDR3 sequences; 85% to 95% occur once, and the top ten carry about 0.11%.

Sequencing used CD4+ T cells from PBMCs. V and J are TRBV5-1 and TRBJ1-6; D uncertain. The source of this sequence is a human donor with multiple sclerosis. The CDR3 sequence is CASSFDSYNSPLHF. The CDR3 region has the DNA TGCGCCAGCAGCTTCGATAGCTATAATTCACCCCTCCACTTT.